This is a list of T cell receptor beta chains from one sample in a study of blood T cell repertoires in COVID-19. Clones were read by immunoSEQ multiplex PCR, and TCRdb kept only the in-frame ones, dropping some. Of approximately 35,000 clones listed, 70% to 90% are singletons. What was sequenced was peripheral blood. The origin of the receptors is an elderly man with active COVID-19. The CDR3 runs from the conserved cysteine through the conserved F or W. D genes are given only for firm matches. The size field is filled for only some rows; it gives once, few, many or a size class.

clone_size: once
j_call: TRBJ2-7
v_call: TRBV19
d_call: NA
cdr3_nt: TGTGCCAGTAGTCCCACACAGGGGAGGTCCAGCGAGCAGTACTTC
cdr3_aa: CASSPTQGRSSEQYF

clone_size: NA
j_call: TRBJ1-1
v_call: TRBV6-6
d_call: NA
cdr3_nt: TGTGCCAGCAGCGAGACAGTAAACACTGAAGCTTTCTTT
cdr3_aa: CASSETVNTEAFF

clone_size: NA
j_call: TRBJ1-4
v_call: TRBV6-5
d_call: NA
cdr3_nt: TGTGCCAGCAGTTTCCTGACAGGAAGAAAACTGTTTTTT
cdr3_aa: CASSFLTGRKLFF

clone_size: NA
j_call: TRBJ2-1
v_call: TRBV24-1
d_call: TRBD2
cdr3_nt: TGTGCCACCAGTGCCCTGCCTCGTGCCCCAGCGGGGGGCGGGGGTGAGCAGTTCTTC
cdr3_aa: CATSALPRAPAGGGGEQFF

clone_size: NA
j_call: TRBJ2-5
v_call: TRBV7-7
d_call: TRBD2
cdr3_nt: TGTGCCAGCAGCCTCCATACCAGGGCCAGCGGGGGGGAACTACAAGAGACCCAGTACTTC
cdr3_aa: CASSLHTRASGGELQETQYF

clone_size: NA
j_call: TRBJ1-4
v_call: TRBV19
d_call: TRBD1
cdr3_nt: TGTGCCAGTGGCGACAGGGGAACTAATGAAAAACTGTTTTTT
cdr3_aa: CASGDRGTNEKLFF

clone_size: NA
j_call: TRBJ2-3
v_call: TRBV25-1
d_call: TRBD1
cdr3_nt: TGTGCCAGCAGTGGCCGGTGGCAGGGGGTCTCCGGAGATACGCAGTATTTT
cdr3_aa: CASSGRWQGVSGDTQYF

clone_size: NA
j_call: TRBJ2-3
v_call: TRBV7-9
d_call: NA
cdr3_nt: TGTGCCAGCAGCTCAGCGGGACACACAGTCACAGATACGCAGTATTTT
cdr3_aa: CASSSAGHTVTDTQYF

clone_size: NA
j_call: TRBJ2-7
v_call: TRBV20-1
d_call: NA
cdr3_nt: TGCAGTGCTAGACCACATACAGTGCAGTACTTC
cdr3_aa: CSARPHTVQYF

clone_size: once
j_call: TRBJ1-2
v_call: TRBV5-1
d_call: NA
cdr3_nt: TGCGCCAGCAGCTCCACACCCTCTCAAGGAGGTGGCTACACCTTC
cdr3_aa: CASSSTPSQGGGYTF

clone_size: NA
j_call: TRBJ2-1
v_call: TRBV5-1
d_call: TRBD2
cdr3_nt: TGCGCCAGCAGCCTCGGACTAGCGGCTATCAATGAGCAGTTCTTC
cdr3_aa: CASSLGLAAINEQFF

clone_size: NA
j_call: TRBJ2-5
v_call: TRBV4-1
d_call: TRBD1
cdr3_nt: TGCGCCAGCAGCCAAGCCCTCACAGGGGGGATTGAGACCCAGTACTTC
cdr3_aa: CASSQALTGGIETQYF

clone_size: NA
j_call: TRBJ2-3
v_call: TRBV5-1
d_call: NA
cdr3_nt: TGCGCCAGTCAATCAGGATGGAGCACAGATACGCAGTATTTT
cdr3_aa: CASQSGWSTDTQYF

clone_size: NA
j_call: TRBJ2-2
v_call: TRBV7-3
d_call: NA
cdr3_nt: TGTGCCAGCAGCCCGCAAGGACTATGGACCGGGGAGCTGTTTTTT
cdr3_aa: CASSPQGLWTGELFF

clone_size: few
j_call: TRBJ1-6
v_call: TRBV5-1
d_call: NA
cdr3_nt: TGCGCCAGCAGCCCCGGTCCGGGGCGGGAATTACCCCTCCACTTT
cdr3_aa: CASSPGPGRELPLHF

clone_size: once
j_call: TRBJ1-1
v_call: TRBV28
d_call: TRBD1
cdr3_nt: TGTGCCAGCAGGCCGGTACAAGGGGGCGTTTACACTGAAGCTTTCTTT
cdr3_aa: CASRPVQGGVYTEAFF

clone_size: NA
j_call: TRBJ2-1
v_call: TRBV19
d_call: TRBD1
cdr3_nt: TGTGCCAGTAGTATTACCGGGACAGGGGGGAGTGAGCAGTTCTTC
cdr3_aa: CASSITGTGGSEQFF

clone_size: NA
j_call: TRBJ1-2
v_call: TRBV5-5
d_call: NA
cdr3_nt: TGTGCCAGCAGCTTGGAGGGGAACTATGGCTACACCTTC
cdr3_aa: CASSLEGNYGYTF

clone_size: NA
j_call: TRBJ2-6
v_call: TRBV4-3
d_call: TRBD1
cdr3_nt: TGCGCCAGCAGCCAAGGGGTGTTTGGGACAGGCGTTCAAACTGGGGCCAACGTCCTGACTTTC
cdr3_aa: CASSQGVFGTGVQTGANVLTF

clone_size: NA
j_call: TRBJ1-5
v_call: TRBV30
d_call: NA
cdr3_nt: TGTGCCTGGAACCAGGGTGCGCAGCCCCAGCATTTT
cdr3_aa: CAWNQGAQPQHF

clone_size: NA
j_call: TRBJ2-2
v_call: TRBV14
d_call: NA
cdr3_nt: TGTGCCAGCAGCCAAGACGTACTTGCGAACACCGGGGAGCTGTTTTTT
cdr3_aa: CASSQDVLANTGELFF

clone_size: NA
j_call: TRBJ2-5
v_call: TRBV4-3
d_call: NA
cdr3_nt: TGCGCCAGCAGCCAAGACCAACCATCGGGGAGGGAGACCCAGTACTTC
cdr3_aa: CASSQDQPSGRETQYF

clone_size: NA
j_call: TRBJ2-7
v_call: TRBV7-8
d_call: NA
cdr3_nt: TGTGCCAGCAGCTTAGAGGGAGGGGGACGCGAGCAGTACTTC
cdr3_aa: CASSLEGGGREQYF

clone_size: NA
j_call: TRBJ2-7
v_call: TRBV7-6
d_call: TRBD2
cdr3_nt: TGTGCCAGCAGCTTAGGCCGTTTGGGGGGGTTCTTCGAGCAGTACTTC
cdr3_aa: CASSLGRLGGFFEQYF

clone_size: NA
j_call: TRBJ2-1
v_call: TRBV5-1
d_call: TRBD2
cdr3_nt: TGCGCCAGCAGCGGGGGACTAGCGGGGCCTTACAATGAGCAGTTCTTC
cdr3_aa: CASSGGLAGPYNEQFF

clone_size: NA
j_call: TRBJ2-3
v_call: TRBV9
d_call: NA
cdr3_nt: TGTGCCAGCAGCGGGGGGCCCACAGATACGCAGTATTTT
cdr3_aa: CASSGGPTDTQYF

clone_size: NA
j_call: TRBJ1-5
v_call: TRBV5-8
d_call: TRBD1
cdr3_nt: TGTGCCAGCAGCCCAGGACAGGTATGGCAGCCCCAGCATTTT
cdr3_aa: CASSPGQVWQPQHF

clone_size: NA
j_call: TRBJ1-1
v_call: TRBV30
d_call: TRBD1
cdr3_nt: TGTGCCTGGGAAGGAGGGGACAGGGGAAATACTGAAGCTTTCTTT
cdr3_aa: CAWEGGDRGNTEAFF

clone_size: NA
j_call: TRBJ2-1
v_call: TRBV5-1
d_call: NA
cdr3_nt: TGCGCCAGCAGCGTGGCTTCCTACAATGAGCAGTTCTTC
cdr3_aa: CASSVASYNEQFF

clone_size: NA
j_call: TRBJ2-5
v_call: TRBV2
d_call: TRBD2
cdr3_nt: TGTGCCAGTTCGGGACTAGCGGGTGCCCGGTGGGAGACCCAGTACTTC
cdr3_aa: CASSGLAGARWETQYF

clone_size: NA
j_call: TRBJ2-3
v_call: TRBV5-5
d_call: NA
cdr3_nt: TGTGCCAGCCGACTAGGGGCTTCGATAGATACGCAGTATTTT
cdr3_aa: CASRLGASIDTQYF

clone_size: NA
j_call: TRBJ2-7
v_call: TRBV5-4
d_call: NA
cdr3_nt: TGTGCCAGCAGCTCAACAGTTTCCTACGAGCAGTACTTC
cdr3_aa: CASSSTVSYEQYF

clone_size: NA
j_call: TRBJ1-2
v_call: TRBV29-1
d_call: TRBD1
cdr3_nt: TGCAGCGTTAGCAGATCAAGGACAGGGGGAAACTATGGCTACACCTTC
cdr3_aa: CSVSRSRTGGNYGYTF

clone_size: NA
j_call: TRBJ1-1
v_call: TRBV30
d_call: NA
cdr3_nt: TGTGCCTGGACTAACCCGGGTCGGACTGAAGCTTTCTTT
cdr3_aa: CAWTNPGRTEAFF

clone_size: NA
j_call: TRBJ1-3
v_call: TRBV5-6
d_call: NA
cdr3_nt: TGTGCCAGCAGCTTGGCGGGGGGACAATTTCTTGGAAACACCATATATTTT
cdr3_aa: CASSLAGGQFLGNTIYF